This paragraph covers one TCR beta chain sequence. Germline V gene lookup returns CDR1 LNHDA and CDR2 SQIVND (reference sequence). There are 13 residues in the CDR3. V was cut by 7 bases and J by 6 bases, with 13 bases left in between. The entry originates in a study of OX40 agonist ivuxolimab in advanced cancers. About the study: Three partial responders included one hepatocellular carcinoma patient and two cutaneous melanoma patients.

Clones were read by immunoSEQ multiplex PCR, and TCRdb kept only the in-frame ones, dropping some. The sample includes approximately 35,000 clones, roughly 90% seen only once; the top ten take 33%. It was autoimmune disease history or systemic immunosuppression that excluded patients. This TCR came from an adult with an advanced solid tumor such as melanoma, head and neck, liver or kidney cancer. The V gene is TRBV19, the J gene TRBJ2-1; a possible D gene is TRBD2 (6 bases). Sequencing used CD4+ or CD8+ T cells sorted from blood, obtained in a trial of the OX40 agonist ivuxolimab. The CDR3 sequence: CASTAREPNEQFF. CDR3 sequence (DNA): TGTGCCAGTACCGCTCGGGAGCCCAATGAGCAGTTCTTC.